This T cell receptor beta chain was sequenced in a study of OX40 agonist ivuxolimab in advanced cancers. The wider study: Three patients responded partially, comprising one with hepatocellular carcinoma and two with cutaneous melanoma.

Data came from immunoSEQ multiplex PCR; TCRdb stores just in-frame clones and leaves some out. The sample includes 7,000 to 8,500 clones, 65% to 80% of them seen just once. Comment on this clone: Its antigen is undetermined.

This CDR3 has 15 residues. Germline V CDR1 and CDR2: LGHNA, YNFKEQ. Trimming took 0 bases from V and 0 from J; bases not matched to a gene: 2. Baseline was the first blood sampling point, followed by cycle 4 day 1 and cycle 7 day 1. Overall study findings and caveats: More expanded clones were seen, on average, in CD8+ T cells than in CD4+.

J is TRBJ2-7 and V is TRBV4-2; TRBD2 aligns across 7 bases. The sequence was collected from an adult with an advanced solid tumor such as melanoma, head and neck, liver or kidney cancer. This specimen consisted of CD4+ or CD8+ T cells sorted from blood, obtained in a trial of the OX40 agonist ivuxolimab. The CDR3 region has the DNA TGTGCCAGCAGCCAAGAGCAGCGGGGCTCCTACGAGCAGTACTTC. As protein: CASSQEQRGSYEQYF.